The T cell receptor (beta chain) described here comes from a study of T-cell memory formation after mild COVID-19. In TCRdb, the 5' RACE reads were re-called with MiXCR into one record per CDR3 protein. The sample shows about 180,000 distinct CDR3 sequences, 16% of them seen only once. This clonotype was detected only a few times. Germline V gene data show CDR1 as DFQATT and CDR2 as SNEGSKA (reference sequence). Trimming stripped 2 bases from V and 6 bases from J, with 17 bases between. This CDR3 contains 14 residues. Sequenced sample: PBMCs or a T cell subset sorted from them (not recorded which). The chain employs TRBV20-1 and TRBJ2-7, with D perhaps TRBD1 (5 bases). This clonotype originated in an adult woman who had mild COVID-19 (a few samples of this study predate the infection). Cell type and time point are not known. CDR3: CSARLGQVRGEQYF. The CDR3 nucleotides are TGCAGTGCTAGATTGGGGCAGGTTCGCGGCGAGCAGTACTTC.